What follows is one T cell receptor beta chain and its context. The authors' processing: Scientists estimated how many nucleated cells there were by amplifying reference gene primers. Some clones are missing from TCRdb's copy, which holds only in-frame ones; the method was immunoSEQ multiplex PCR. V, J and clone size are those of that table, while D and trimming were read from the DNA. This sample has 200,000 to 300,000 clones, with around 90% found just once. The data are from a study of blood T cell repertoires in COVID-19. At the level of the study: Both acute and convalescent COVID-19 samples were obtained from the United States, Italy and Spain. Sources were T cells, B-cell-depleted T cells, or PBMCs; the material itself was cDNA or gDNA.

The V gene's germline CDR1 is MNHEY and CDR2 SMNVEV (reference sequence). V shed 6 bases and J shed 6 bases, with 15 bases lying between them. The CDR3 runs 14 residues. The receptor comes from a man in his sixties who had recovered from COVID-19. What was sequenced was peripheral blood. The chain joins TRBV27 to TRBJ1-5; tentative D call: TRBD1 (6 bases). The CDR3 nucleotides are TGTGCCAGCAGGGTTGCAGGGGCAGGTCAGCCCCAGCATTTT. Amino acids: CASRVAGAGQPQHF.